These 27 T cell receptor beta chains were sequenced from one sample in a study of sequential checkpoint blockade in melanoma. This table comes from immunoSEQ multiplex PCR, and its TCRdb copy is limited to in-frame clones, with some not included. The sample has about 28,000 clones; about 88% are singletons. Regarding treatment: randomized to nivolumab then ipilimumab (arm A) or the reverse (arm B). Sample: CD8+ T cells sorted from blood (inferred from file names), taken from a patient given nivolumab and ipilimumab in sequence. Every receptor here comes from a human donor with melanoma.

This clone has just one count. This chain joins TRBV2 and TRBJ1-1; 9 bases map to TRBD1. Germline V lookup: CDR1 SNHLY, CDR2 FYNNEI. V shed 6 bases and J 0 bases; nucleotides not matched to a gene: 5. The CDR3 covers 15 residues. The chain's CDR3 is CASSSGQGMNTEAFF. CDR3 bases: TGTGCCAGCAGCTCCGGACAGGGGATGAACACTGAAGCTTTCTTT.

The J gene is TRBJ1-1, the V gene TRBV29-1; 8 bases map to TRBD1. The CDR3 is 11 residues long. Germline lookup yields CDR1 SQVTM and CDR2 ANQGSEA. The CDR3 nucleotides are TGCAGGTCAGACAGGGGCACTGAAGCTTTCTTT. Translating it yields CRSDRGTEAFF.

The chain joins TRBV5-4 to TRBJ2-7; TRBD2 is a possible D gene (7 bases). Deletions cut 4 bases from V and 3 bases from J, with 14 bases between. CDR3 length: 14 residues. Germline CDR1 is SGHNT and CDR2 is YYREEE (reference sequence). This chain's CDR3 is CASSRGAGYYEQYV. The CDR3, as DNA: TGTGCCAGCAGCCGGGGGGCGGGGTACTACGAGCAGTACGTC.

The gene calls are TRBV19 and TRBJ2-6; no reliable D call. This CDR3 spans 14 amino acids. Germline V lookup: CDR1 LNHDA, CDR2 SQIVND (reference sequence). V gave up 1 base and J gave up 3 bases, with 4 bases separating them. The CDR3 protein is CASSIVSGANVLTF. DNA of the CDR3: TGTGCCAGTAGTATAGTGAGTGGGGCCAACGTCCTGACTTTC.

This rearrangement joins TRBV29-1 to TRBJ2-7, with 7 bases matching TRBD2. CDR3 length: 12 residues. Germline V gene data show CDR1 as SQVTM and CDR2 as ANQGSEA. Trimming cost V 4 bases and J 2 bases; bases outside gene matches: 2. The chain's CDR3 is CSVASGAYEQYF. For the CDR3, the DNA is TGCAGCGTTGCTAGCGGAGCCTACGAGCAGTACTTC.

V and J are TRBV11-2 and TRBJ2-1; D remains ambiguous. Germline V CDR1 and CDR2: SGHAT, FQNNGV. V lost 5 bases, J lost 0 bases, and 14 bases lay in between. This CDR3 contains 16 residues. This CDR3 is CASSTALGYSYNEQFF. The CDR3 nucleotides are TGTGCCAGCAGCACCGCTCTCGGTTACTCCTACAATGAGCAGTTCTTC. The full variable domain, rest sourced from reference TRBV11-2 and TRBJ2-1, is EAGVAQSPRYKIIEKRQSVAFWCNPISGHATLYWYQQILGQGPKLLIQFQNNGVVDDSQLPKDRFSAERLKGVDSTLKIQPAKLEDSAVYLCASSTALGYSYNEQFFGPGTRLTVL.

V and J are TRBV7-2 and TRBJ2-5; perhaps TRBD2 as D (5 bases). Germline CDR1 reads SGHTA; CDR2 reads FQGNSA. V was clipped by 1 base and J by 2 bases, with 11 bases between them. The CDR3 is made up of 15 amino acids. This CDR3 reads CASSLVGGRQETQYF. The CDR3 nucleotides are TGTGCCAGCAGCTTAGTCGGAGGCCGTCAAGAGACCCAGTACTTC.

This chain links TRBV7-9 with TRBJ2-3; 9 bases map to TRBD1. Per the germline V gene, CDR1 is SEHNR and CDR2 is FQNEAQ (reference sequence). V shed 5 bases and J 2 bases; nucleotides not matched to a gene: 8. CDR3 size: 16 residues. The chain's CDR3 is CASSQQDRGNTDTQYF. The CDR3 DNA is TGTGCCAGCAGCCAGCAAGACAGGGGGAACACAGATACGCAGTATTTT.

The V call is TRBV5-5, the J call TRBJ2-7; 8 bases fit TRBD2. This CDR3 is 15 amino acids long. Looked up from germline, CDR1 is SGHKS and CDR2 is YYEKEE (reference sequence). After removal of 0 bases from V and 0 bases from J, the junction contained 2 bases not matched to a gene. CDR3 sequence: CASSLELADSYEQYF. The DNA for the CDR3 is TGTGCCAGCAGCTTGGAACTAGCGGACTCCTACGAGCAGTACTTC.

CDR3 region: CASSPITTGGMYTEAFF. CDR3 sequence (DNA): TGTGCCAGCAGCCCGATAACGACAGGGGGCATGTACACTGAAGCTTTCTTT. The chain combines TRBV5-6 with TRBJ1-1, with 10 bases aligning to TRBD1. Germline loops: CDR1 SGHDT, CDR2 YYEEEE. After removal of 4 bases from V and 3 bases from J, the junction contained 12 bases not matched to a gene. The CDR3 is made up of 17 amino acids.

The V and J genes are TRBV2 and TRBJ2-1; 12 bases are a match to TRBD2. The CDR3 is made up of 18 amino acids. Germline V gene data show CDR1 as SNHLY and CDR2 as FYNNEI. The J segment lost 0 bases and the V segment lost 3 bases, leaving 6 bases of the junction unmatched. CDR3 sequence reads: CASSDWLAGGFSYNEQFF. As DNA, the CDR3 is TGTGCCAGCAGTGATTGGCTAGCGGGGGGGTTCTCCTACAATGAGCAGTTCTTC. Variable domain in full (rest from reference TRBV2 and TRBJ2-1): EPEVTQTPSHQVTQMGQEVILRCVPISNHLYFYWYRQILGQKVEFLVSFYNNEISEKSEIFDDQFSVERPDGSNFTLKIRSTKLEDSAMYFCASSDWLAGGFSYNEQFFGPGTRLTVL.

The chain links TRBV29-1 to TRBJ2-7; D is unresolved. V lost 2 bases and J lost 0, with 8 bases in between. The germline V gene encodes CDR1 SQVTM and CDR2 ANQGSEA. This CDR3 has 13 residues. The CDR3 sequence is CSVEIVHSYEQYF. CDR3 bases: TGCAGCGTTGAAATAGTCCACTCCTACGAGCAGTACTTC.

The J gene is TRBJ2-1, the V gene TRBV4-3; a weak D match, TRBD1 (6 bases). The CDR3 spans 14 residues. V was cut by 3 bases and J by 6 bases, with 12 bases left in between. CDR1 and CDR2 (germline): LGHNA, YSLEER. The CDR3 DNA is TGCGCCAGCAGCCAGGAGACACAGGGCAATGAGCAGTTCTTC. Translating it yields CASSQETQGNEQFF.

In this sample, this clone turned up once. CDR3 nucleotide sequence: TGTGCCAGCAGCACAAGGGGGGGGCGCGTCACCGCTAATAGCTACGAGCAGTACGTC. Residues: CASSTRGGRVTANSYEQYV. V is TRBV28 and J is TRBJ2-7; a possible D gene is TRBD2 (7 bases). V lost 6 bases and J lost 3, with 30 bases in between. The CDR3 has 19 residues. Germline V gene sequence: CDR1 MDHEN, CDR2 SYDVKM.

V and J are TRBV2 and TRBJ1-5, with D tentatively TRBD1 (6 bases). Germline lookup yields CDR1 SNHLY and CDR2 FYNNEI. V shed 4 bases and J shed 4 bases, with 11 bases lying between them. This CDR3 has 14 amino acids. The CDR3 loop reads CASSVDRLNQPQHF. CDR3 DNA sequence: TGTGCCAGCAGTGTGGACAGATTAAATCAGCCCCAGCATTTT.

V usage is TRBV15 and J usage is TRBJ2-7; 8 bases match TRBD2. Germline V gene lookup returns CDR1 LNHNV and CDR2 YYDKDF (reference sequence). V lost 3 bases and J lost 3; bases outside the gene matches: 4. The CDR3 is made up of 14 amino acids. The CDR3 nucleotides are TGTGCCACCAGCAGTAGACTAGCGCACTACGAGCAGTACTTC. Translated: CATSSRLAHYEQYF.

The chain is built from TRBV7-2 and TRBJ1-2; no clear D gene. V lost 5 bases and J 2 bases, leaving 15 bases between the germline ends. The CDR3 length is 15 residues. The germline gives CDR1 SGHTA, CDR2 FQGNSA. Here the CDR3 DNA reads TGTGCCAGCAGCCGCGCTAGAAGAAACAACTATGGCTACACCTTC. Its translation: CASSRARRNNYGYTF.

This clone was observed once. The V gene is TRBV2, the J gene TRBJ1-6, with unresolved D. The CDR3 spans 15 residues. V was shortened by 3 bases and J by 0 bases, with 6 bases between the two germline ends. The germline CDR1 and CDR2 sequences are SNHLY and FYNNEI. CDR3 DNA: TGTGCCAGCAGTGATAGTCGCTCCTATAATTCACCCCTCCACTTT. This sequence encodes CASSDSRSYNSPLHF.

The CDR3 protein is CASSLVVEVGEQYF. In DNA, the CDR3 is TGTGCCAGCAGCTTAGTTGTGGAGGTCGGGGAGCAGTACTTC. This chain uses TRBV7-6 with TRBJ2-7; TRBD2 might be the D (5 bases). The CDR3 loop spans 14 amino acids. The V and J ends lost 1 base and 7 bases respectively, with 14 bases between them. The germline gives CDR1 SGHVS, CDR2 FNYEAQ.

The rearrangement links TRBV5-4 to TRBJ1-1; D ambiguous. Trimming took 3 bases from V and 1 from J, leaving 10 bases between them. The CDR3 has 14 amino acids. Germline CDR1 and CDR2: SGHNT and YYREEE (reference sequence). The CDR3 reads CASSYDIRNTEAFF. The CDR3 DNA reads TGTGCCAGCAGCTATGACATCCGGAACACTGAAGCTTTCTTT. Drawing the rest from reference TRBV5-4 and TRBJ1-1, the complete variable domain is ETGVTQSPTHLIKTRGQQVTLRCSSQSGHNTVSWYQQALGQGPQFIFQYYREEENGRGNFPPRFSGLQFPNYSSELNVNALELDDSALYLCASSYDIRNTEAFFGQGTRLTVV.

The rearrangement uses TRBV14 and TRBJ2-7; a possible D gene is TRBD1 (5 bases). The CDR3 runs 13 residues. V was trimmed by 4 bases and J by 3 bases, leaving 10 bases between them. The germline CDR1 and CDR2 sequences are SGHDN and FVKESK. This chain's CDR3 is CASSLHRFYEQYF. DNA for the CDR3: TGTGCCAGCAGCCTACACAGGTTCTACGAGCAGTACTTC.

The rearrangement links TRBV21-1 to TRBJ2-3; the table assigns TRBD2, which was not confirmed against the DNA. TRBV21-1 is marked as a pseudogene. The length of the CDR3 is 17 residues. The CDR3 DNA follows: TGTGCCAGCAGCAGACCGACCGGGACTAGAAAGACAGATACGCAGTATTTT. This translates into CASSRPTGTRKTDTQYF.

Only one count was recorded for this clone. The chain couples TRBV9 to TRBJ2-1, with 7 positions matching TRBD1. The CDR3 contains 13 residues. CDR1 SGDLS and CDR2 YYNGEE come from the germline V gene. V dropped 0 bases and J dropped 10; count of bases not matched to a gene: 4. The chain's CDR3 is CASSVGGGGEQFF. As DNA, the CDR3 is TGTGCCAGCAGCGTAGGAGGGGGCGGGGAGCAGTTCTTC. Supplemented by reference TRBV9 and TRBJ2-1, the full variable domain reads DSGVTQTPKHLITATGQRVTLRCSPRSGDLSVYWYQQSLDQGLQFLIQYYNGEERAKGNILERFSAQQFPDLHSELNLSSLELGDSALYFCASSVGGGGEQFFGPGTRLTVL.

CDR3 nucleotides: TGTGCCAGCAGCCAAGCCGGGGGGCGCGGGACTAGCGGGACGGTAATTGACATTCAGTACTTC. As protein: CASSQAGGRGTSGTVIDIQYF. The chain joins TRBV4-2 to TRBJ2-4; TRBD2 aligns across 13 bases. Germline V gene lookup returns CDR1 LGHNA and CDR2 YNFKEQ. The CDR3 consists of 21 residues. J lost 8 bases, V lost 1 base, and 20 bases had no gene match.

The chain is built from TRBV7-2 and TRBJ2-3, with TRBD1 matching 8 bases. Germline CDR1 reads SGHTA; CDR2 reads FQGNSA. V lost 3 bases to trimming and J lost 4 bases; unmatched junction nucleotides: 6. The length of the CDR3 is 15 residues. The CDR3 coding sequence is TGTGCCAGCAGCTTTTGGACAGGGAACGCAGATACGCAGTATTTT. Translation: CASSFWTGNADTQYF.

This sequence joins TRBV5-1 and TRBJ2-1; no clear D. Trimming cost V 9 bases and J 9 bases, with 22 bases left between them. Germline CDR1 and CDR2: SGHRS and YFSETQ. The CDR3 totals 14 residues. The CDR3 DNA reads TGCGCCACCAGAGAGGCGGATCTCCCGCCTGAGCAGTTCTTC. This sequence encodes CATREADLPPEQFF.

As to this clone: Other DNA sequences in the same sample also yield this CDR3. The chain joins TRBV6-5 to TRBJ2-1, with D maybe TRBD1 (5 bases). CDR1 MNHEY and CDR2 SVGAGI come from the germline V gene. The CDR3 runs 14 residues. Trimming pared 0 bases from V and 3 bases from J, leaving 6 bases between. The CDR3 nucleotides read TGTGCCAGCAGTTACTCAGACAGCTACAATGAGCAGTTCTTC. Translation: CASSYSDSYNEQFF.